This is a list of T cell receptor beta chains from one sample in a study of OX40 agonist ivuxolimab in advanced cancers. Profiled with immunoSEQ multiplex PCR; TCRdb holds only in-frame clones, not every one. The sample yields tens of thousands of clones, about 90% seen once. Sequences were derived from CD4+ or CD8+ T cells sorted from blood, sampled in a trial of the OX40 agonist ivuxolimab. The source of these receptors is an adult with an advanced solid tumor such as melanoma, head and neck, liver or kidney cancer. Both conserved end residues are part of each CDR3. The order of the fields is V gene, J gene, clone size, CDR3 protein. Expanded clones get a size class; other rows say once, few or many, or leave the size out.

TRBV7-7,TRBJ2-2,.,CASSLVLSGPGELFF
TRBV19,TRBJ2-1,.,CASTGTSGTSEQFF
TRBV7-9,TRBJ2-5,.,CASSPPKVGFVETQYF
TRBV5-1,TRBJ2-5,.,CASRGSGGRQETQYF
TRBV5-4,TRBJ2-2,once,CASSFSGRAPGELFF
TRBV7-8,TRBJ2-7,.,CASSSYITDYEQYF
TRBV2,TRBJ2-3,.,CASRETAYTQYF
TRBV9,TRBJ2-6,.,CASSVGAGANVLTF
TRBV27,TRBJ2-3,.,CASSSGLAASDTQYF
TRBV4-3,TRBJ1-4,.,CASSQDLSTGGEKLFF
TRBV5-8,TRBJ2-3,.,CASSLEGTGTPGDTQYF
TRBV12-1,TRBJ2-3,.,CASPKPFSDTQYF
TRBV27,TRBJ2-1,.,CASSWGDRINEQFF
TRBV19,TRBJ2-1,.,CASSIGFTSPNEQFF
TRBV7-3,TRBJ2-2,.,CASSYPEGGELFF
TRBV19,TRBJ2-7,.,CASSTSLGQVYEQYF
TRBV27,TRBJ2-7,.,CASSLPGTTYEQYF
TRBV4-3,TRBJ2-7,.,CASSQARQGVFYEQYF
TRBV7-9,TRBJ1-4,.,CASSFTGEGEKLFF
TRBV4-2,TRBJ2-7,.,CASSQDRGHYEQYF
TRBV19,TRBJ2-7,.,CASSRQGSEQYF
TRBV11-1,TRBJ2-7,.,CASSFTSHEQYF
TRBV5-4,TRBJ2-7,.,CASSLAGKSYEQYF
TRBV7-3,TRBJ2-7,.,CASSLGFGGEQYF
TRBV7-9,TRBJ2-5,.,CASSHPTGLETQYF
TRBV7-8,TRBJ1-3,once,CASSLPGTGNTIYF
TRBV11-2,TRBJ2-3,once,CASTGASDFTDTQYF
TRBV7-6,TRBJ2-7,.,CASSGSGTNYEQYF
TRBV7-6,TRBJ2-7,once,CASSSSPRDSSYEQYF
TRBV7-9,TRBJ2-1,.,CASSLAQGRGGNEQFF
TRBV27,TRBJ1-5,.,CASSLQGAGQPQHF
TRBV4-1,TRBJ1-2,.,CASSQEKGLVGSNYGYTF
TRBV7-6,TRBJ2-1,few,CASSLAIYNEQFF
TRBV15,TRBJ1-5,.,CATSRAPNSQPQHF
TRBV7-2,TRBJ2-5,.,CASSYGTRPTPQETQYF
TRBV10-1,TRBJ2-5,once,CASLQGQETQYF
TRBV7-2,TRBJ2-7,once,CASSLAEFYRDTSYEQYF
TRBV28,TRBJ2-1,once,CASSLSGGRRNEQFF
TRBV7-9,TRBJ2-3,.,CASSFEDKTDTQYF
TRBV7-8,TRBJ2-5,once,CASSTITGGRKTQYF
TRBV2,TRBJ2-5,.,CASSHLGGTGVQETQYF
TRBV28,TRBJ2-7,.,CASSYQDIAYEQYF
TRBV9,TRBJ1-1,.,CASSVVPIQGMNTEAFF
TRBV11-2,TRBJ2-1,.,CASSYYNEQFF
TRBV5-1,TRBJ1-2,.,CASSSRTGTGDGYTF
TRBV4-3,TRBJ2-5,few,CASSQDIGTETQYF
TRBV4-1,TRBJ2-1,.,CASSPRTSGSYNEQFF
TRBV18,TRBJ2-2,.,CASSPGGWNTGELFF
TRBV7-6,TRBJ2-1,.,CASSAPREPEQFF
TRBV2,TRBJ2-7,.,CASSEGGSETYEQYF
TRBV11-2,TRBJ2-1,.,CASSLGNSGSLYDEQFF
TRBV5-8,TRBJ2-5,.,CASTHLGGETQYF
TRBV27,TRBJ2-1,.,CASSLSSREPYNEQFF